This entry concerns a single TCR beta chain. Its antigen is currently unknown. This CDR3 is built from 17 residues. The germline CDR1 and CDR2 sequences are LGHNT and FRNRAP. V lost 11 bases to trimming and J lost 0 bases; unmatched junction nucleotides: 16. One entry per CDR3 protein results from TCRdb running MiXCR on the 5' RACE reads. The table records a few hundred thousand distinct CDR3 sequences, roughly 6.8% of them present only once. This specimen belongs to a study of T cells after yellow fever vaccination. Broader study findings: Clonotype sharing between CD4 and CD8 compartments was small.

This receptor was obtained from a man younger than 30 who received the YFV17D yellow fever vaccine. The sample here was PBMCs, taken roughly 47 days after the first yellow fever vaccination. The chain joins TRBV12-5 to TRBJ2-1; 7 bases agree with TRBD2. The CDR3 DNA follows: TGTGCTGCGGGTTGGGGGGGGGATCTCTTCTCCTACAATGAGCAGTTCTTC. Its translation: CAAGWGGDLFSYNEQFF. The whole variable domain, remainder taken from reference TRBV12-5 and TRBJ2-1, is DARVTQTPRHKVTEMGQEVTMRCQPILGHNTVFWYRQTMMQGLELLAYFRNRAPLDDSGMPKDRFSAEMPDATLATLKIQPSEPRDSAVYFCAAGWGGDLFSYNEQFFGPGTRLTVL.